This T cell receptor beta chain stems from a study of blood T cell repertoires in COVID-19 (dated by TCRdb to the early 2020s). Some background on the complete study: Samples covering the acute and convalescent phases of COVID-19 were provided by collaborators in the United States, Italy and Spain. Nearly every sample came with metadata listing a de-identified subject ID, COVID-19 status, age in years and sex. Where available, HLA class I and class II types were obtained from metadata supplied by the sample provider rather than from assay-based typing. A freely available public database, intended as a resource for researchers studying the immune response to SARS-CoV-2, is where the repertoires were released. Samples came from the ongoing ImmuneRACE study (first 160 participants) plus 1,254 subjects from 6 global collaborators. Deeply sampled blood TCRbeta repertoires from subjects exposed to, actively infected with, or recovered from COVID-19 were included in the dataset. The prospective study material was composed of cDNA or gDNA derived from T cells, B-cell-depleted T cells, or PBMCs.

The full study reports these points: How much clinical and demographic metadata was included differed by source and by participant, and the metadata was provided uncurated.

Whole blood was collected in K2EDTA tubes by collaborating institutions according to the institutions' own protocols. For TCRbeta analysis, collaborator samples were shipped as frozen whole blood, as isolated PBMCs, or as DNA extracted from either sample type. A distance of 8 bases separates the germline ends of V and J, which lose 5 bases and 1 base respectively. CDR3 length: 13 amino acids, cysteine to phenylalanine. CDR3 DNA only is kept here, 39 bases in frame from base 1. In the germline V gene, CDR1 corresponds to SGHNT and CDR2 to YENEEA. TCRbeta CDR3 regions were amplified from genomic DNA using the immunoSEQ Assay, a bias-controlled multiplex PCR. On the authors' methods: Within the assay, amplification of reference gene primers was used to estimate how many nucleated cells each sample contained. Sequence reads were collapsed and filtered to measure the absolute abundance of every unique TCRbeta CDR3 rearrangement. For each sample, productive Simpson clonality was calculated as the square root of Simpson's diversity index across productive rearrangements. In TCRdb, the immuneACCESS table is reduced to in-frame sequences with V and J assigned. These tables do not hold every clone; where another copy was compared, an unresolved V gene accounts for under half, and the others remain unexplained. For V, J and clone size, that table is used; D and trimming come from the DNA. Across this sample there are 57,000 or so clones, with around 84% seen only once. The ten largest clones add up to approximately 17% of the sample.

Note on this clone: This receptor's antigen is unknown. No base quality values were provided; no much bigger clone lies one nucleotide off.

The chain uses TRBV11-3 and TRBJ2-5; 5 matching bases give a weak D call of TRBD1. Sequences were obtained from peripheral blood. This clonotype originated in a man aged 65 to 85 with active COVID-19. CDR3 reads: CASSRTPQETQYF. The DNA is as follows: TGTGCCAGCAGCCGGACACCCCAAGAGACCCAGTACTTC.